The 26 T cell receptor beta chains below come from one sample, sequenced in a study of cytomegalovirus exposure and HLA in healthy donors. Amplification used 60 Vbeta primers and 13 Jbeta primers. Only in-frame clones appear in the TCRdb table, and some are missing; sequencing was by immunoSEQ multiplex PCR. Found here are around 270,000 clones, under 90% of them singletons; the top ten hold around 0.33%. The sample taken for sequencing was PBMCs. The receptors stem from a girl aged 2-10 years in good health and CMV-seronegative.

The rearrangement joins TRBV6-5 to TRBJ2-1, with D perhaps matching TRBD1 (7 bases). The CDR3 extends over 14 amino acids. Trimming removed 8 bases at V and 3 bases at J, with 14 bases between. Per the germline V gene, CDR1 is MNHEY and CDR2 is SVGAGI. CDR3 protein: CASGGAGGYNEQFF. CDR3 nucleotide sequence: TGTGCCAGCGGCGGGGCAGGGGGCTACAATGAGCAGTTCTTC.

The rearrangement uses TRBV7-9 and TRBJ1-1; tentatively, D is TRBD1 (5 bases). V dropped 4 bases and J dropped 2 bases, with 17 bases sitting between them. CDR1 and CDR2 from the germline V gene are SEHNR and FQNEAQ (reference sequence). CDR3 size: 16 residues. The CDR3 DNA sequence: TGTGCCAGCAGCTCGTTCAGGACAAAGCCTAACACTGAAGCTTTCTTT. The encoded protein is CASSSFRTKPNTEAFF.

The chain joins TRBV6-5 to TRBJ2-7, with TRBD2 identical over 9 bases. Trimming at V came to 6 bases and at J to 2 bases, leaving 8 bases not matched to a gene. CDR3 length: 15 residues. In germline, CDR1 is MNHEY, CDR2 SVGAGI. The CDR3 sequence: CASSTGASGTYEQYF. Written as DNA, the CDR3 is TGTGCCAGCAGCACGGGGGCTAGCGGGACCTACGAGCAGTACTTC.

The CDR3 loop is CSVEVPQGTYEQYF. The CDR3 DNA reads TGCAGCGTTGAAGTCCCCCAGGGAACCTACGAGCAGTACTTC. This rearrangement joins TRBV29-1 to TRBJ2-7, with D possibly matching TRBD1 (5 bases). This CDR3 has 14 residues. Germline-derived CDR1 and CDR2 are SQVTM and ANQGSEA. The V end lost 1 base, the J end lost 2 bases, and 12 bases lay between the germline ends.

The gene calls are TRBV7-3 and TRBJ2-1, with 9 bases that match TRBD2. From germline, CDR1 is SGHTA and CDR2 FQGTGA. The J segment lost 6 bases and the V segment lost 2 bases, leaving 5 bases of the junction unmatched. CDR3 length: 15 residues. In DNA, the CDR3 is TGTGCCAGCAGCTTATTTAGCGGGAGTACCAATGAGCAGTTCTTC. It encodes CASSLFSGSTNEQFF.

This rearrangement joins TRBV7-8 to TRBJ1-4; D is unresolved. Trimming took 3 bases from V and 6 from J, leaving 5 bases between them. CDR1 and CDR2 from the germline V gene are SGHVS and FQNEAQ. The CDR3 covers 12 residues. In DNA, the CDR3 is TGTGCCAGCAGCTTCGGAGATGAAAAACTGTTTTTT. This sequence encodes CASSFGDEKLFF.

The rearrangement links TRBV2 to TRBJ2-1; a weak D match, TRBD1 (6 bases). V was shortened by 9 bases and J by 5 bases, with 14 bases between the two germline ends. Germline assignment: CDR1 SNHLY and CDR2 FYNNEI. The CDR3 loop spans 13 amino acids. In DNA form, the CDR3 reads TGTGCCAGGCAAAGGACAGACGACAATGAGCAGTTCTTC. Amino acid sequence: CARQRTDDNEQFF.

The CDR3 is CASRGQNSGNTIYF. The CDR3 DNA reads TGTGCCAGCCGGGGACAGAACTCTGGAAACACCATATATTTT. This sequence joins TRBV14 and TRBJ1-3; TRBD1 aligns across 7 bases. CDR3 length equals 14 residues. The trim removed 8 bases at V and 0 bases at J, leaving 4 bases unmatched. Germline lookup yields CDR1 SGHDN and CDR2 FVKESK.

This clone appeared a few times. V is TRBV5-6 and J is TRBJ1-3, with D tentatively TRBD1 (5 bases). Germline V lookup: CDR1 SGHDT, CDR2 YYEEEE. The V end lost 1 base, the J end lost 3 bases, and 11 bases lay between the germline ends. The CDR3 loop spans 15 amino acids. The CDR3 here is CASSLRRGNGNTIYF. CDR3 coding DNA: TGTGCCAGCAGCTTGAGGAGGGGCAATGGAAACACCATATATTTT. Variable domain in full (rest from reference TRBV5-6 and TRBJ1-3): DAGVTQSPTHLIKTRGQQVTLRCSPKSGHDTVSWYQQALGQGPQFIFQYYEEEERQRGNFPDRFSGHQFPNYSSELNVNALLLGDSALYLCASSLRRGNGNTIYFGEGSWLTVV.

This clone was recorded once. The chain combines TRBV28 with TRBJ1-5; D perhaps matches TRBD1 (5 bases). Germline V CDR1 and CDR2: MDHEN, SYDVKM. V was clipped by 2 bases and J by 2 bases, with 13 bases between them. CDR3 length: 16 residues. This CDR3 reads CASSLGGGEGNQPQHF. The CDR3 DNA is TGTGCCAGCAGTTTAGGGGGGGGAGAGGGCAATCAGCCCCAGCATTTT.

V gene TRBV7-9 combines with J gene TRBJ2-1; tentative D call: TRBD1 (5 bases). CDR1 SEHNR and CDR2 FQNEAQ come from the germline V gene (reference sequence). V gave up 3 bases and J gave up 5 bases, with 14 bases separating them. This CDR3 is built from 15 residues. CDR3 region: CASSFSGQGNNEQFF. In nucleotides, the CDR3 is TGTGCCAGCAGCTTTAGTGGGCAGGGCAACAATGAGCAGTTCTTC.

The chain is built from TRBV10-1 and TRBJ2-2, with D unresolved. Germline assignment: CDR1 WNHNN and CDR2 SYGVQD (reference sequence). The CDR3 runs to 13 residues. Trimming pared 6 bases from V and 6 bases from J, leaving 11 bases between. The CDR3 spells CASSARQAGELFF. The CDR3 coding sequence is TGCGCCAGCAGCGCAAGACAAGCCGGGGAGCTGTTTTTT.

A few counts support this clone. This rearrangement joins TRBV19 to TRBJ2-3, with 8 bases that match TRBD2. Germline-derived CDR1 and CDR2 are LNHDA and SQIVND (reference sequence). This CDR3 is 16 amino acids long. V shed 8 bases, J shed 1 base, and the junction held 11 bases outside the gene matches. The CDR3 DNA is TGTGCCAGTTCCCCCCCTAGCGGGTTTCGCACAGATACGCAGTATTTT. Translation gives CASSPPSGFRTDTQYF.

This sequence joins TRBV4-1 and TRBJ2-4; TRBD2 is a possible D gene (5 bases). This CDR3 comprises 15 residues. The V and J ends lost 1 base and 7 bases respectively, with 14 bases between them. The germline V gene has CDR1 MGHRA and CDR2 YSYEKL. CDR3 region: CASSQVPEVGNIQYF. As DNA, the CDR3 is TGCGCCAGCAGCCAAGTGCCGGAGGTTGGGAACATTCAGTACTTC.

The gene calls are TRBV14 and TRBJ2-1; 7 bases are shared with TRBD2. The V and J ends lost 4 bases and 0 bases, in that order; junction bases with no gene match: 12. Per the germline V gene, CDR1 is SGHDN and CDR2 is FVKESK. The CDR3 covers 18 residues. The CDR3 coding sequence is TGTGCCAGCAGCCGCGGGGGTCTAGCTGGGAGCTCCTACAATGAGCAGTTCTTC. Its translation: CASSRGGLAGSSYNEQFF.

V is TRBV7-7 and J is TRBJ2-2; no clear D. This CDR3 has 15 residues. Trimming pared 4 bases from V and 6 bases from J, leaving 15 bases between. CDR1 SSHAT and CDR2 FNYEAQ come from the germline V gene (reference sequence). CDR3 in DNA: TGTGCCAGCAGCTCAATATTCGGTACGGCCGGGGAGCTGTTTTTT. This sequence encodes CASSSIFGTAGELFF.

The chain employs TRBV9 and TRBJ1-3, with D tentatively TRBD1 (5 bases). From germline, CDR1 is SGDLS and CDR2 YYNGEE. V gave up 4 bases and J gave up 0 bases, with 17 bases separating them. The CDR3 is 17 amino acids. Here the CDR3 DNA reads TGTGCCAGCAGCCCTTACTCGGCGGGGGGCTCTGGAAACACCATATATTTT. This sequence encodes CASSPYSAGGSGNTIYF.

The chain combines TRBV9 with TRBJ2-1; TRBD2 aligns across 13 bases. With V trimmed by 0 bases and J by 15 bases, 12 bases remained unmatched. Germline V gene data show CDR1 as SGDLS and CDR2 as YYNGEE. CDR3 size: 16 residues. In DNA, the CDR3 is TGTGCCAGCAGCGTAGCCCATACTAGCGGGGGGGTGGGGCGGTTCTTC. It specifies CASSVAHTSGGVGRFF.

This clone was seen more than once but under ten times. The rearrangement links TRBV4-2 to TRBJ2-7; the match to TRBD1 covers 7 bases. CDR1 and CDR2 from the germline V gene are LGHNA and YNFKEQ. Losses at the gene ends were 1 base for V and 5 bases for J; bases not matched to a gene: 11. The CDR3 is 16 amino acids. CDR3 in amino acids: CASSQAPSTGSDEQYF. Written as DNA, the CDR3 is TGTGCCAGCAGCCAAGCGCCATCGACAGGGAGCGACGAGCAGTACTTC.

The J gene is TRBJ1-1, the V gene TRBV5-1; 9 bases fit TRBD1. Germline CDR1 reads SGHRS; CDR2 reads YFSETQ. J gave up 5 bases and V 5 bases, and 4 bases lay outside the gene matches. CDR3 length: 13 residues. The CDR3 spells CASRGTGWTEAFF. The CDR3 DNA sequence: TGCGCCAGCAGAGGGACAGGGTGGACTGAAGCTTTCTTT.

Only one count was recorded for this clone. CDR3 sequence reads: CASSLADRGPEKLFF. The DNA of the CDR3 is TGCGCCAGCAGCTTGGCGGACAGGGGGCCTGAAAAACTGTTTTTT. The rearrangement joins TRBV5-1 to TRBJ1-4; the match to TRBD1 covers 11 bases. The CDR3 consists of 15 residues. The J segment lost 7 bases and the V segment lost 0 bases, leaving 2 bases of the junction unmatched. Germline V gene data show CDR1 as SGHRS and CDR2 as YFSETQ.

The chain carries TRBV5-1 and TRBJ1-2, with 9 bases lining up with TRBD1. CDR1 is SGHRS, CDR2 YFSETQ, per germline. This CDR3 is 15 amino acids long. Trimming at V came to 4 bases and at J to 4 bases, leaving 8 bases not matched to a gene. CDR3 DNA: TGCGCCAGCAGCCCATTACAGGGGGCTCTCTATGGCTACACCTTC. This gives the protein CASSPLQGALYGYTF.

The chain employs TRBV6-5 and TRBJ1-3, with TRBD1 as a possible D gene (5 bases). The CDR3 runs 15 residues. CDR1 is MNHEY, CDR2 SVGAGI, per germline. V shed 0 bases and J shed 5 bases, with 11 bases lying between them. The CDR3 here is CASSYSRDSRNTIYF. CDR3 sequence (DNA): TGTGCCAGCAGTTACTCTAGGGACTCCCGAAACACCATATATTTT.

The chain is built from TRBV28 and TRBJ2-1; D is possibly TRBD1 (5 bases). The CDR3 sequence is 15 residues long. V dropped 3 bases and J dropped 8 bases, with 17 bases sitting between them. Per the germline V gene, CDR1 is MDHEN and CDR2 is SYDVKM. The CDR3 protein is CASSLDNLITDEQFF. The CDR3 DNA is TGTGCCAGCAGTTTGGACAACTTAATCACCGATGAGCAGTTCTTC.

V usage is TRBV19 and J usage is TRBJ2-1; 9 bases match TRBD2. This CDR3 is built from 16 residues. J was trimmed by 4 bases and V by 5 bases; bases with no gene match: 9. Looked up from germline, CDR1 is LNHDA and CDR2 is SQIVND (reference sequence). The CDR3 bases are TGTGCCAGTAGTCGCGGTGGAAGCGGGGGGTACAATGAGCAGTTCTTC. Protein sequence: CASSRGGSGGYNEQFF.

This chain joins TRBV30 and TRBJ2-1, with TRBD2 matching 7 bases. The CDR3 runs 14 residues. V dropped 5 bases and J dropped 9; count of bases not matched to a gene: 13. Germline CDR1 and CDR2: GTSNPN and SVGIG (reference sequence). CDR3 DNA: TGTGCCTGGTCCCTCGGCGGGGGTACAGGTGAGCAGTTCTTC. It translates to CAWSLGGGTGEQFF.